The following is a TCR beta chain sequence with its context. What it recognizes is unknown. A read error is possible here, since a much larger clone lies one base away. This is likely a read error, given that the CDR3 carries no conserved phenylalanine or tryptophan at its end. This sample was included in a study of T cell repertoires in cytomegalovirus infection. The overall study: CMV epitopes, recently identified HLA-C-restricted and well-studied HLA-B-restricted, were used.

There are 17 residues in the CDR3. Deletions cut 6 bases from V and 0 bases from J, with 17 bases between. Germline V gene sequence: CDR1 MNHNY, CDR2 SVGAGI (reference sequence). Overall study results and limits: HLA-C-restricted CMV-specific TCR beta clonotypes were dominant in the ex vivo response.

TCRdb analysed the reads with MiXCR anew, one entry per CDR3 protein. Here the sample spans about 500,000 distinct CDR3 sequences, 30% to 40% being singletons. The chain recombines TRBV6-6 with TRBJ2-2; D remains unclear. The clonotype originates from a human donor in good health (CMV status not recorded). Some clones in this sample may be carry-over from other donors' samples. The sample consisted of cultured PBMCs, taken from culture after CMV antigen stimulation. CDR3 nucleotide sequence: TGTGCCAGCAGCCGTCCTACGGGTGGTGCGAACACCGGGGAGCTGTTTTCT. Translating it yields CASSRPTGGANTGELFS.